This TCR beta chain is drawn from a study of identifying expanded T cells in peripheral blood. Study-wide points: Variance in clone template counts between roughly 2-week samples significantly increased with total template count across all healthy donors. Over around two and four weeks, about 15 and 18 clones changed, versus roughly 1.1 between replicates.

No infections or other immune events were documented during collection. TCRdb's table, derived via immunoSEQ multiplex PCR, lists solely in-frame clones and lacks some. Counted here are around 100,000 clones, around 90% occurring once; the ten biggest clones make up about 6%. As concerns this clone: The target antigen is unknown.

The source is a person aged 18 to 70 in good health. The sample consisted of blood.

DNA of the CDR3: TGTGCCAGCAGGCTAAACTTCCGGGACAGGGAGTACGAGCAGTACTTC. Amino acid sequence: CASRLNFRDREYEQYF. The rearrangement links TRBV27 to TRBJ2-7; TRBD1 matches 9 bases. Germline-derived CDR1 and CDR2 are MNHEY and SMNVEV (reference sequence). V was clipped by 6 bases and J by 4 bases; unmatched bases: 13. CDR3 size: 16 residues.